These 18 T cell receptor beta chains were all obtained from the same sample, sequenced in a study of type 1 regulatory T cells (dated by TCRdb to the early 2020s). Beyond this particular receptor, the publication reports: Compared with non-Tr1 cells, Tr1 cells had a narrower TCR repertoire, and the study took this difference to reflect clonal expansion driven by alloantigen.

These receptors are not linked to any known antigen. Instrument on record: Illumina MiSeq. The raw public reads went through TCRdb reprocessing: fastp at Q25, MiXCR clone calling, in-frame beta chains kept. Rows with a matching CDR3 protein are joined into one entry that keeps the most common DNA and genes. The sample profile shows more than 4,500 distinct CDR3 sequences; 20% to 30% of them were found once. The leading ten clones occupy roughly two fifths of the sample. What was sequenced was cultured type 1 regulatory T (Tr1) cells, either the whole culture or a sorted fraction (not recorded which). Interpreted using the paper, the cell subset or site label stands for: type 1 regulatory T cells sorted from the T-allo10 product. These receptors were obtained from a human donor in good health.

This clonotype is a singleton in its sample. The chain recombines TRBV5-1 with TRBJ2-6; D is perhaps TRBD1 (6 bases). Germline-derived CDR1 and CDR2 are SGHRS and YFSETQ. V gave up 3 bases and J gave up 4 bases, with 11 bases separating them. The CDR3 is made up of 15 amino acids. The CDR3 DNA reads TGCGCCAGCAGCTCTGGACAGCCCGGGGCCAACGTCCTGACTTTC. It encodes CASSSGQPGANVLTF.

The rearrangement joins TRBV28 to TRBJ1-5, with TRBD1 identical over 7 bases. CDR3 length equals 16 residues. In germline, CDR1 is MDHEN, CDR2 SYDVKM. The trim removed 4 bases at V and 10 bases at J, leaving 16 bases unmatched. The CDR3 sequence is CASSWGGRGTEHPQHF. The DNA for the CDR3 is TGTGCCAGCAGTTGGGGCGGCAGGGGGACGGAGCACCCCCAGCATTTT.

This clonotype was observed a few times. This sequence joins TRBV5-1 and TRBJ1-1; D remains unclear. V dropped 4 bases and J dropped 0 bases, with 10 bases sitting between them. CDR3 length equals 14 residues. Germline values: CDR1 SGHRS, CDR2 YFSETQ. CDR3: CASSPALMNTEAFF. CDR3 coding DNA: TGCGCCAGCAGCCCTGCTCTCATGAACACTGAAGCTTTCTTT.

Turning to this clonotype: A much larger clone lies one base from this, so it may be a read error. The CDR3 carries no conserved terminal phenylalanine or tryptophan, so it likely arises from a read error. CDR3 loop: CASSLAPAVDYGYTY. The CDR3 region has the DNA TGCGCCAGCAGCTTGGCCCCGGCAGTTGACTATGGCTACACCTAC. The chain joins TRBV5-1 to TRBJ1-2; no definite D call. Germline loops: CDR1 SGHRS, CDR2 YFSETQ. The CDR3 sequence is 15 residues long. V lost 0 bases and J lost 3, with 12 bases in between.

This clonotype occurred a few times. V gene TRBV19 combines with J gene TRBJ1-3; no definite D call. Germline loops: CDR1 LNHDA, CDR2 SQIVND (reference sequence). Trimming cost V 5 bases and J 0 bases, with 8 bases left between them. The CDR3 sequence is 14 residues long. This CDR3 reads CASSPRYSGNTIYF. CDR3 in DNA: TGTGCCAGTAGTCCGCGGTACTCTGGAAACACCATATATTTT.

The chain links TRBV7-6 to TRBJ2-2, with D perhaps matching TRBD2 (6 bases). CDR1 SGHVS and CDR2 FNYEAQ come from the germline V gene. CDR3 length equals 16 residues. V was pared by 5 bases and J by 2 bases, with 15 bases between. CDR3 bases: TGTGCCAGCAGCCGGTGGGACTCGACAAACACCGGGGAGCTGTTTTTT. Protein product: CASSRWDSTNTGELFF.

The J gene is TRBJ2-3, the V gene TRBV4-1, with D perhaps matching TRBD2 (7 bases). Per the germline V gene, CDR1 is MGHRA and CDR2 is YSYEKL. V lost 1 base and J lost 3, with 14 bases in between. This CDR3 contains 16 residues. The CDR3 coding sequence is TGCGCCAGCAGCCAAGGGGAGGGGGGCCTTACAGATACGCAGTATTTT. Translation: CASSQGEGGLTDTQYF.

This clonotype counts as large. The chain uses TRBV7-2 and TRBJ2-7; 14 positions match TRBD2. The junction had 0 bases not matched to a gene; V was cut back by 4 bases and J by 1 base. Germline CDR1 reads SGHTA; CDR2 reads FQGNSA. CDR3 size: 15 residues. The CDR3 DNA sequence: TGTGCCAGCAGCTGGACTAGCGGGGGGTCCTACGAGCAGTACTTC. It specifies CASSWTSGGSYEQYF.

The J gene is TRBJ1-5, the V gene TRBV10-3; 8 bases map to TRBD1. V lost 11 bases, J lost 4 bases, and 10 bases stayed unmatched. CDR1 is ENHRY, CDR2 SYGVKD, per germline. There are 14 residues in the CDR3. This CDR3 is CAVARDRTNQPQHF. In nucleotides, the CDR3 is TGTGCCGTGGCCCGGGACAGGACAAATCAGCCCCAGCATTTT.

Sample share makes this clonotype large (0.1 to 1%). The chain recombines TRBV7-8 with TRBJ1-1; 10 positions agree with TRBD1. Unmatched junction bases numbered 15, after V lost 5 bases and J lost 0 bases. This CDR3 has 19 amino acids. CDR1 and CDR2 (germline): SGHVS, FQNEAQ. CDR3 in DNA: TGTGCCAGCAGCACCCCCTCCCGGGACAGGGGACTTATGAACACTGAAGCTTTCTTT. It translates to CASSTPSRDRGLMNTEAFF. The full variable domain, with the rest looked up from reference TRBV7-8 and TRBJ1-1, is GAGVSQSPRYKVAKRGQDVALRCDPISGHVSLFWYQQALGQGPEFLTYFQNEAQLDKSGLPSDRFFAERPEGSVSTLKIQRTQQEDSAVYLCASSTPSRDRGLMNTEAFFGQGTRLTVV.

This clonotype was observed a handful of times. The chain employs TRBV2 and TRBJ2-5; 14 bases map to TRBD2. This CDR3 contains 16 residues. Germline CDR1 and CDR2: SNHLY and FYNNEI. V was clipped by 7 bases and J by 2 bases; unmatched bases: 6. DNA for the CDR3: TGTGCCAGCATTTTCGGACTAGCGGGGGGTCAAGAGACCCAGTACTTC. Protein sequence: CASIFGLAGGQETQYF.

In this sample, this clonotype turned up a few times. The chain uses TRBV20-1 and TRBJ2-1, with 7 bases matching TRBD2. There are 13 residues in the CDR3. The ends lost 7 bases at V and 8 bases at J; junction bases unmatched: 11. CDR1 and CDR2 (germline): DFQATT, SNEGSKA (reference sequence). The CDR3 bases are TGCAGTGTACCCAGCGGGGCCTTCCATGAGCAGTTCTTC. Translated, it gives CSVPSGAFHEQFF.

The chain employs TRBV6-2 or TRBV6-3 and TRBJ2-5; D perhaps matches TRBD1 (6 bases). CDR3 length: 15 amino acids. The germline CDR1 and CDR2 sequences are MNHEY and SVGEGT. Trimming took off 0 bases at V and 5 bases at J, with 13 bases between the two ends. The CDR3 coding sequence is TGTGCCAGCAGTTACTCAGCCAGGGGATGGGAGACCCAGTACTTC. Amino acid sequence: CASSYSARGWETQYF.

Comment on this clonotype: A much larger clone lies one base from this, so it may be a read error. The chain uses TRBV19 and TRBJ1-2; 7 positions match TRBD1. There are 14 residues in the CDR3. Per the germline V gene, CDR1 is LNHDA and CDR2 is SQIVND (reference sequence). The CDR3 DNA sequence: TGTGTCAGTAGGAACAGGGGTGGTAGCTATGGCTACACCTTC. This encodes CVSRNRGGSYGYTF.

Concerning this clonotype: A much larger clone differs from this one at a single base, so this may be a read error. This sequence joins TRBV7-2 and TRBJ1-2; 7 bases match TRBD1. This CDR3 has 15 amino acids. CDR1 SGHTA and CDR2 FQGNSA come from the germline V gene. V was clipped by 3 bases and J by 5 bases; unmatched bases: 9. The CDR3 region is CASSLSRGGGYGYTF. CDR3 nucleotide sequence: TGTGCCAGCAGCTTGAGCAGGGGGGGAGGATATGGCTACACCTTC.

This clonotype was seen more than once but under ten times. V usage is TRBV20-1 and J usage is TRBJ1-1; 8 bases line up with TRBD1. The CDR3 is 13 residues long. Germline CDR1 and CDR2: DFQATT and SNEGSKA (reference sequence). After removal of 4 bases from V and 1 base from J, the junction contained 2 bases not matched to a gene. CDR3 in DNA: TGCAGTGCTAAAACAGGGGGGAACACTGAAGCTTTCTTT. Translating it yields CSAKTGGNTEAFF.

The gene calls are TRBV7-9 and TRBJ1-1; tentatively, D is TRBD1 (5 bases). The CDR3 is 14 residues long. CDR1 SEHNR and CDR2 FQNEAQ come from the germline V gene (reference sequence). V lost 3 bases, J lost 0 bases, and 8 bases lay in between. CDR3 loop: CASSLTALNTEAFF. The CDR3 nucleotides read TGTGCCAGCAGCTTGACAGCCTTGAACACTGAAGCTTTCTTT. Combining the CDR3 with reference TRBV7-9 and TRBJ1-1 gives the whole variable domain DTGVSQNPRHKITKRGQNVTFRCDPISEHNRLYWYRQTLGQGPEFLTYFQNEAQLEKSRLLSDRFSAERPKGSFSTLEIQRTEQGDSAMYLCASSLTALNTEAFFGQGTRLTVV.

This chain links TRBV5-1 with TRBJ1-2; D uncertain. Germline loops: CDR1 SGHRS, CDR2 YFSETQ. The length of the CDR3 is 14 residues. Deletions cut 0 bases from V and 7 bases from J, with 13 bases between. CDR3 DNA sequence: TGCGCCAGCAGCTTGGGGCTGGAACGCGGTGGCTACACCTTC. Amino acid sequence: CASSLGLERGGYTF.